This TCR beta chain was recorded in a study of blood T cell repertoires in COVID-19 (dated by TCRdb to about 2020). With respect to the entire study: Samples covering the acute and convalescent phases of COVID-19 were provided by collaborators in the United States, Italy and Spain. The material from the prospective study consisted of cDNA or gDNA derived from T cells, B-cell-depleted T cells, or PBMCs. Subjects who had been exposed to COVID-19, were actively infected with it, or had recovered from it provided the deeply sampled blood TCRbeta repertoires that made up the dataset. The samples were drawn from the first 160 participants of the ongoing ImmuneRACE study and from 1,200 or so subjects provided by 6 global collaborators. Sample metadata almost always included a de-identified subject ID, COVID-19 status, age in years and sex. The repertoires were released in a freely available public database meant as a resource for research on the immune response to SARS-CoV-2. Where available, HLA class I and class II types were obtained from metadata supplied by the sample provider rather than from assay-based typing. General conclusions and limits of the study: How much clinical and demographic metadata was included differed by source and by participant, and the metadata was provided uncurated.

TCRbeta CDR3 regions were amplified from genomic DNA by means of the immunoSEQ Assay, a bias-controlled multiplex PCR. Regarding the original processing steps: The number of nucleated cells in each sample was estimated from the amplification of reference gene primers within the assay. To quantify the absolute abundance of each unique TCRbeta CDR3 rearrangement, sequence reads were collapsed and filtered. For each sample, productive Simpson clonality was calculated as the square root of Simpson's diversity index across productive rearrangements. Imported from immuneACCESS, the table was reduced by TCRdb to in-frame sequences with V and J called. These copies leave out some clones; in studies compared against another copy, an unresolved V gene accounts for under half, and the cause of the remainder is not known. The V and J calls and clone size are taken from that table; D and trimming were inferred from the DNA. This sample is represented by 290,000 or so clones; roughly 87% of them were singletons. The top ten hold about 2% of the sample.

Each collaborating institution followed its own protocols to collect whole blood in K2EDTA tubes. For TCRbeta analysis, collaborator samples were shipped as frozen whole blood, as isolated PBMCs, or as DNA extracted from either sample type. Cut back by 0 bases and 4 bases, the V and J ends lie 7 bases apart. The CDR3 runs 14 amino acids, cysteine and phenylalanine included. Only the CDR3 part of the read is kept: 42 bases, read in frame from the first base. Via the germline V gene (reference sequence), CDR1 is SEHNR and CDR2 FQNEAQ. On this clone itself: Its antigen is still unknown. Base qualities were left out, and no much larger clone turns up one base away. This same CDR3 is encoded by further DNA sequences in the sample.

Input material: peripheral blood. The source is a man in his late teens or twenties with active or convalescent COVID-19. The rearranged segments are TRBV7-9 and TRBJ2-1, with the D gene call left open. The nucleotides are TGTGCCAGCAGCTTAGCGGGCTCATACAATGAGCAGTTCTTC. Its coded protein is CASSLAGSYNEQFF.